Sequencing of this T cell receptor beta chain was carried out in a study of naive and memory T cell subsets. General observations from the study: Expression changes during T cell differentiation may affect RNA-based TCR counts.

An equimolar mix of two oligonucleotides served as the beta constant-region primer for TRBC1 and TRBC2. TCRdb used MiXCR to reprocess the UMI-ligation and nested PCR reads, holding one entry per CDR3 protein. The data contain 65,000 to 85,000 distinct CDR3 sequences, over 10% of them singletons. Points on this clonotype: Its antigen remains unidentified.

The V gene's germline CDR1 is SGHRS and CDR2 YFSETQ. The ends were cut back, 3 bases at V and 1 base at J, with 10 bases in the middle. The CDR3 loop spans 14 amino acids. This receptor was obtained from a human donor in good health. The gene calls are TRBV5-1 and TRBJ1-1, with D possibly matching TRBD1 (5 bases). Specimen: central memory CD4+ T cells from blood. CDR3 loop: CASSSYRTNTEAFF. CDR3 DNA sequence: TGCGCCAGCAGCTCCTACAGGACGAACACTGAAGCTTTCTTT.